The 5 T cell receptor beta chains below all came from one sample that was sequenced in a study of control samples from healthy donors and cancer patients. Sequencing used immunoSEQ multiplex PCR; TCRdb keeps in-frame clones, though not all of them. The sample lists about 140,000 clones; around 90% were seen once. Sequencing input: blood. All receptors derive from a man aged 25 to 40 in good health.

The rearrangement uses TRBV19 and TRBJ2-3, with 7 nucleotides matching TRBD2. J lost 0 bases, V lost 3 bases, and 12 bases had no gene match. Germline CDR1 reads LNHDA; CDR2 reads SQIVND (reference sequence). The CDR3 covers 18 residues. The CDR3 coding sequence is TGTGCCAGTAGTATTAGCCGGTTGACTAGCACGAGCACAGATACGCAGTATTTT. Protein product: CASSISRLTSTSTDTQYF.

The CDR3 is CASSVDESEKLFF. The CDR3 DNA reads as TGTGCCAGCAGCGTAGATGAAAGTGAAAAACTGTTTTTT. The chain couples TRBV9 to TRBJ1-4; D is uncertain. The CDR3 is 13 amino acids. V was clipped by 0 bases and J by 7 bases, with 7 bases between them. CDR1 is SGDLS, CDR2 YYNGEE, per germline. Full variable domain (outside the CDR3, taken from reference TRBV9 and TRBJ1-4): DSGVTQTPKHLITATGQRVTLRCSPRSGDLSVYWYQQSLDQGLQFLIQYYNGEERAKGNILERFSAQQFPDLHSELNLSSLELGDSALYFCASSVDESEKLFFGSGTQLSVL.

The CDR3 nucleotides are TGTGCCAGCAGTGAATCGGCAGGGAGGGCCACTGAAGCTTTCTTT. Its translation is CASSESAGRATEAFF. This sequence joins TRBV25-1 and TRBJ1-1, with D perhaps TRBD1 (5 bases). This CDR3 has 15 amino acids. Trimming took off 1 base at V and 4 bases at J, with 13 bases between the two ends. Germline V gene data show CDR1 as MGHDK and CDR2 as SYGVNS.

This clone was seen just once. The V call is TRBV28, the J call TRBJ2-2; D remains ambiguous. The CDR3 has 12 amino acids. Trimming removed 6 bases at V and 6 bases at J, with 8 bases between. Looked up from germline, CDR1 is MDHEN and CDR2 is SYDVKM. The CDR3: CASSRLPGELFF. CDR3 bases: TGTGCCAGCAGCCGGTTGCCCGGGGAGCTGTTTTTT.

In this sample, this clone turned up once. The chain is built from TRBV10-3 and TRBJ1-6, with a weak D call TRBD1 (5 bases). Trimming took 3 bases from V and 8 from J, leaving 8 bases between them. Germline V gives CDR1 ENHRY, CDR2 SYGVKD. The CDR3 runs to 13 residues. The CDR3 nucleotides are TGTGCCATCAGTGATTCGGGGGATTCACCCCTCCACTTT. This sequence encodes CAISDSGDSPLHF.